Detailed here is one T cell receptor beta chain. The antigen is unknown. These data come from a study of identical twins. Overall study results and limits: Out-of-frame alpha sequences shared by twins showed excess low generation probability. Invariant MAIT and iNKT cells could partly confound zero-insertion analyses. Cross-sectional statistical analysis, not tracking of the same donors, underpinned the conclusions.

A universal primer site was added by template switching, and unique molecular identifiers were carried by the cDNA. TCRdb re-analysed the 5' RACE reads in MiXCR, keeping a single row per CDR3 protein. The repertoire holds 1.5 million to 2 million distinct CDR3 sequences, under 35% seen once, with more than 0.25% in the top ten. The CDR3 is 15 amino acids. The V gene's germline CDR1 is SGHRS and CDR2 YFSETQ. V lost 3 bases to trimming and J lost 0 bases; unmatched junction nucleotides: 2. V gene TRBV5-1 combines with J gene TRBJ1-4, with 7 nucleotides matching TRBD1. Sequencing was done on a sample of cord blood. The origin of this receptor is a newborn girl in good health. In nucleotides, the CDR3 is TGCGCCAGCAGCTACAGGGGCACAACTAATGAAAAACTGTTTTTT. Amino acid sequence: CASSYRGTTNEKLFF.